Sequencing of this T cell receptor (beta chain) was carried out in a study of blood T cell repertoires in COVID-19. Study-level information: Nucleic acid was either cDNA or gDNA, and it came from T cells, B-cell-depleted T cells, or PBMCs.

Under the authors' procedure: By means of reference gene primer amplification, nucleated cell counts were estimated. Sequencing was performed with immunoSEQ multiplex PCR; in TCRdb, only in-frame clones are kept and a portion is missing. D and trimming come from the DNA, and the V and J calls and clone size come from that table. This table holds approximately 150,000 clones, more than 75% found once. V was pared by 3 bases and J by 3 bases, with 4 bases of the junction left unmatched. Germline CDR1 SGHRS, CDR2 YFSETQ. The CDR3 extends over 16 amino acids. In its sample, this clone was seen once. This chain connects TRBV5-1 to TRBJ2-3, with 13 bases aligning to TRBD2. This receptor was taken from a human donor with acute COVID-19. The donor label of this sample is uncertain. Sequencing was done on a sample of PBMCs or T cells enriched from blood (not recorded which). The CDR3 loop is CASSSRLAGGTDTQYF. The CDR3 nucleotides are TGCGCCAGCAGCTCCCGACTAGCGGGGGGTACAGATACGCAGTATTTT. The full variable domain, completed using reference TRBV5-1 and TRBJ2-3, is KAGVTQTPRYLIKTRGQQVTLSCSPISGHRSVSWYQQTPGQGLQFLFEYFSETQRNKGNFPGRFSGRQFSNSRSEMNVSTLELGDSALYLCASSSRLAGGTDTQYFGPGTRLTVL.